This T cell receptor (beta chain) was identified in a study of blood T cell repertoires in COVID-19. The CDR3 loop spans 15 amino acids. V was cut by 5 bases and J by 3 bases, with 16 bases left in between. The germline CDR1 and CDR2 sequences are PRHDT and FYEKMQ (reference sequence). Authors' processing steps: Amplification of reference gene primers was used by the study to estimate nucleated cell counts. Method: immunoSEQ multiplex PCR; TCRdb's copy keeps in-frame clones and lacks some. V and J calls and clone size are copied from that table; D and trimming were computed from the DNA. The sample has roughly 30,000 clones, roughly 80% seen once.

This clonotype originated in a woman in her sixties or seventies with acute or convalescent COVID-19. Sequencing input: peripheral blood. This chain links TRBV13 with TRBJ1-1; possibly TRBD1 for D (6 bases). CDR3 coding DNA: TGTGCCAGCAGCCCCCGGGGGGGGGCGCACACTGAAGCTTTCTTT. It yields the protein CASSPRGGAHTEAFF.